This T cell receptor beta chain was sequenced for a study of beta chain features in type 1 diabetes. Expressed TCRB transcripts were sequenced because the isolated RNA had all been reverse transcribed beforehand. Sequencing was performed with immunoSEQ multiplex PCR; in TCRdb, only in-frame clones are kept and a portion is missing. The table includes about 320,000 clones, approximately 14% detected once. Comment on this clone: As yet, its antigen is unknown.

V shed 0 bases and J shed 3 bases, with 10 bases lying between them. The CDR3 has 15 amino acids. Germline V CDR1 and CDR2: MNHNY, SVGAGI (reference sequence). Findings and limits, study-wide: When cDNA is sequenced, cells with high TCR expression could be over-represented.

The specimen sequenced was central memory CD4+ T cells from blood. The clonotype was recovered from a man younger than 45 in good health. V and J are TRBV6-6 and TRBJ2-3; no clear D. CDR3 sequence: CASSYSIQQTDTQYF. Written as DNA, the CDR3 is TGTGCCAGCAGTTACTCGATTCAGCAAACAGATACGCAGTATTTT.